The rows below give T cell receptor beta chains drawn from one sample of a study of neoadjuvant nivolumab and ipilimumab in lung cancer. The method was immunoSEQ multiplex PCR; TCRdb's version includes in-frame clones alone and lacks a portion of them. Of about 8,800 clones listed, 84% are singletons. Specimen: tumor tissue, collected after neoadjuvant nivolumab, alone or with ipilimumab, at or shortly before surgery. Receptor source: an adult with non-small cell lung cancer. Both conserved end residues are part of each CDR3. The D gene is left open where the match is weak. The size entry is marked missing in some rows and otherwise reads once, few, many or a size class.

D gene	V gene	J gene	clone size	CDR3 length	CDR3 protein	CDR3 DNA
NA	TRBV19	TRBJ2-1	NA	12	CASRSFYNEQFF	TGTGCCAGTAGATCTTTCTACAATGAGCAGTTCTTC
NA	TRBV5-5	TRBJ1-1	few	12	CASSLGASEAFF	TGTGCCAGCAGCTTGGGGGCCTCTGAAGCTTTCTTT
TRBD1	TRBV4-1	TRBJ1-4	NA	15	CASSHSGTGKEKLFF	TGCGCCAGCAGCCACTCAGGGACAGGGAAAGAAAAACTGTTTTTT
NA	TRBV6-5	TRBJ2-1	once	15	CASGPPGTTFWEQFF	TGTGCCAGCGGACCGCCCGGGACCACCTTTTGGGAGCAGTTCTTC
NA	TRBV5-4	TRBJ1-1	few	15	CASSFVGGRNTEAFF	TGTGCCAGCAGCTTCGTCGGGGGGCGAAACACTGAAGCTTTCTTT
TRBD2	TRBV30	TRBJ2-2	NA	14	CAFRLAGVRGELFF	TGTGCCTTCCGACTAGCGGGAGTCAGGGGGGAGCTGTTTTTT
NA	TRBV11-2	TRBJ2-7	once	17	CASSFTQAVRGSYEQYF	TGTGCCAGCAGCTTTACGCAGGCAGTTCGGGGCTCCTACGAGCAGTACTTC
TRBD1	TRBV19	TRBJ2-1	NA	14	CASRPGQENNEQFF	TGTGCCAGTAGACCGGGACAGGAAAACAATGAGCAGTTCTTC
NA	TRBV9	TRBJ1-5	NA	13	CASSAGDRQPQHF	TGTGCCAGCAGCGCAGGGGATCGTCAGCCCCAGCATTTT
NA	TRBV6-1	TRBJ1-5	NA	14	CASREGFLHQPQHF	TGTGCCAGCAGGGAAGGGTTTCTGCATCAGCCCCAGCATTTT
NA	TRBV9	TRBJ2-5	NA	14	CASSLGPYQETQYF	TGTGCCAGCAGCCTCGGGCCCTACCAAGAGACCCAGTACTTC
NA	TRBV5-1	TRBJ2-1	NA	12	CASSLSYNEQFF	TGCGCCAGCAGCTTGTCGTACAATGAGCAGTTCTTC
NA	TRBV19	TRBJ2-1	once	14	CASSPRASYNEQFF	TGTGCCAGTAGCCCTAGGGCTTCCTACAATGAGCAGTTCTTC
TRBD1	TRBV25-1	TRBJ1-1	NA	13	CASGPTGRAEAFF	TGTGCCAGCGGTCCGACAGGGCGGGCTGAAGCTTTCTTT
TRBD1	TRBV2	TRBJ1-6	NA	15	CASSERGTGLSPLHF	TGTGCCAGCAGTGAACGTGGGACAGGCTTATCACCCCTCCACTTT
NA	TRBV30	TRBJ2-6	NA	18	CAWSDDRGPLSGANVLTF	TGTGCCTGGAGTGACGACCGGGGTCCGTTATCTGGGGCCAACGTCCTGACTTTC
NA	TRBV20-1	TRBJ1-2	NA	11	CSARNDYGYTF	TGCAGTGCTAGAAACGACTATGGCTACACCTTC
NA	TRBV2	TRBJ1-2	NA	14	CASRPPRYNYGYTF	TGTGCCAGCCGACCCCCCCGATATAACTATGGCTACACCTTC
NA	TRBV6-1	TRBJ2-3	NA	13	CASSPAVQDTQYF	TGTGCCAGCAGCCCGGCAGTCCAAGATACGCAGTATTTT
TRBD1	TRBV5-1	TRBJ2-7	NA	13	CASSTDRGYEQYF	TGCGCCAGCAGCACCGACAGGGGATACGAGCAGTACTTC
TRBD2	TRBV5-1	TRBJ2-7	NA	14	CASSLTSGRGEQYF	TGCGCCAGCAGCTTGACTAGCGGGAGGGGCGAGCAGTACTTC
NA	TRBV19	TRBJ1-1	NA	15	CASSYGGARTTEAFF	TGTGCCAGTAGTTATGGCGGGGCGCGGACCACTGAAGCTTTCTTT
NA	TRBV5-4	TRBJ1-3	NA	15	CASSTGQYSGNTIYF	TGTGCCAGCAGCACTGGACAGTACTCTGGAAACACCATATATTTT
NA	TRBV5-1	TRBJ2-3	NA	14	CASRLLDLTDTQYF	TGCGCCAGCAGGTTACTAGATCTCACAGATACGCAGTATTTT
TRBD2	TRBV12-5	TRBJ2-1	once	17	CASGLRGELGIVNEQFF	TGTGCTAGTGGTTTGCGGGGGGAATTGGGAATCGTCAATGAGCAGTTCTTC
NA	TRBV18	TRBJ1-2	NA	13	CASSPWANYGYTF	TGTGCCAGCTCACCATGGGCTAACTATGGCTACACCTTC
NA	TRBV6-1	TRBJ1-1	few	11	CASTAGAEAFF	TGTGCCAGCACGGCAGGGGCTGAAGCTTTCTTT
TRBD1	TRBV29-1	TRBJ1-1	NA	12	CSGNQGATEAFF	TGCAGCGGAAATCAGGGGGCCACTGAAGCTTTCTTT
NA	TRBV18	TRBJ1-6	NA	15	CASSLSGTINSPLHF	TGTGCCAGCTCACTGTCCGGGACTATTAATTCACCCCTCCACTTT
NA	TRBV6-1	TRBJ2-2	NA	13	CASASADTGELFF	TGTGCCTCGGCGTCCGCGGACACCGGGGAGCTGTTTTTT
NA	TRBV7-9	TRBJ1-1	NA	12	CASVRGGTEAFF	TGTGCCAGCGTAAGAGGGGGCACTGAAGCTTTCTTT
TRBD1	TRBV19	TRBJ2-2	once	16	CASSTRTGVGTGELFF	TGTGCCAGTAGTACTAGGACAGGGGTTGGCACCGGGGAGCTGTTTTTT
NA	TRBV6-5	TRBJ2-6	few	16	CASSSVVVSGANVLTF	TGTGCCAGCAGTTCCGTGGTGGTCTCTGGGGCCAACGTCCTGACTTTC
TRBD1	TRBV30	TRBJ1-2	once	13	CAWRGQGAVGYTF	TGTGCCTGGAGAGGACAGGGGGCAGTTGGCTACACCTTC
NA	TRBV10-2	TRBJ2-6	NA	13	CASSVPGANVLTF	TGCGCCAGCAGTGTGCCTGGGGCCAACGTCCTGACTTTC
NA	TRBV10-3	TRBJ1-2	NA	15	CAISESTERNYGYTF	TGTGCCATCAGTGAGTCGACAGAGAGGAACTATGGCTACACCTTC
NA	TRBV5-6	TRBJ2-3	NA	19	CASSSDFRRPGMDTDTQYF	TGTGCCAGCAGCTCCGACTTTCGTCGTCCCGGTATGGATACAGATACGCAGTATTTT
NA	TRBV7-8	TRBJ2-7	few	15	CASKLLEGETYEQYF	TGTGCCAGCAAACTCCTCGAGGGGGAAACCTACGAGCAGTACTTC
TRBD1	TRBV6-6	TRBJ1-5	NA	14	CASSDTGESQPQHF	TGTGCCAGCAGTGATACAGGGGAGTCTCAGCCCCAGCATTTT
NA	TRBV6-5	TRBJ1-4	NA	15	CASSSRGTSNEKLFF	TGTGCCAGCAGTTCCCGCGGGACGTCTAATGAAAAACTGTTTTTT
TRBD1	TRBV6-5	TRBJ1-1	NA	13	CASRRQGGTEAFF	TGTGCCAGCAGGCGACAGGGGGGGACTGAAGCTTTCTTT
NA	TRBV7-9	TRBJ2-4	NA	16	CASSDPGGEAENIQYF	TGTGCCAGCAGCGACCCCGGTGGGGAGGCGGAAAACATTCAGTACTTC